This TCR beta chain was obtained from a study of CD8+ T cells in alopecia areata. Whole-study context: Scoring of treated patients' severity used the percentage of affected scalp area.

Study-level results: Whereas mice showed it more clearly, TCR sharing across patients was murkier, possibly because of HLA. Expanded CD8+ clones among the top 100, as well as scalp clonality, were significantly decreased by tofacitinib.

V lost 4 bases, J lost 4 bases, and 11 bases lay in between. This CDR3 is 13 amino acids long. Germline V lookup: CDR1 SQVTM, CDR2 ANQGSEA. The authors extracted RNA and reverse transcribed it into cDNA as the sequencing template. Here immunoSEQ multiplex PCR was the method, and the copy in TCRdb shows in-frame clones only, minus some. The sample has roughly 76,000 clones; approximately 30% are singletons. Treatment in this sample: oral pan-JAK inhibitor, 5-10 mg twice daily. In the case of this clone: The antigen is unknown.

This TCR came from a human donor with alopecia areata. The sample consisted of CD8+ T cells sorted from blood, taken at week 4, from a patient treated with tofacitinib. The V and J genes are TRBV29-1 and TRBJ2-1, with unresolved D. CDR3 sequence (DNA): TGCAGCGTTGTGGGCAGAGTATACAATGAGCAGTTCTTC. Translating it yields CSVVGRVYNEQFF.